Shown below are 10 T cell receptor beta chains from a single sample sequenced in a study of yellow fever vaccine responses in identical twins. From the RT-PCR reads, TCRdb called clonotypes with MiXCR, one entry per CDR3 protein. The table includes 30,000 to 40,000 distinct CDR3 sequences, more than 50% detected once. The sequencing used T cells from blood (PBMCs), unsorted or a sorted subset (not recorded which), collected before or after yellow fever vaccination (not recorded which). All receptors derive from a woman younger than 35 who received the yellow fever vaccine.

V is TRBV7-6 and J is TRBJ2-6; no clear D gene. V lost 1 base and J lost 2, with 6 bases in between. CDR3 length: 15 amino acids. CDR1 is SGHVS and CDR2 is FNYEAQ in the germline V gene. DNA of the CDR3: TGTGCCAGCAGCTTAGGGGCGGCTGGGGCCAACGTCCTGACTTTC. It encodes CASSLGAAGANVLTF. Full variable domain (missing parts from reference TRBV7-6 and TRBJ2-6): GAGVSQSPRYKVTKRGQDVALRCDPISGHVSLYWYRQALGQGPEFLTYFNYEAQQDKSGLPNDRFSAERPEGSISTLTIQRTEQRDSAMYRCASSLGAAGANVLTFGAGSRLTVL.

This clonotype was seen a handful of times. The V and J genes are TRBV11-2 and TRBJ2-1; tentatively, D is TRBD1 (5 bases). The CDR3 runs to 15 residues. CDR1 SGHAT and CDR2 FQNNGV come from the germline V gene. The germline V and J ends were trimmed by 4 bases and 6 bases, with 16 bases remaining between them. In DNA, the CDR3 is TGTGCCAGCAGCTCCGCTTCGCGAAGGGGCAATGAGCAGTTCTTC. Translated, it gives CASSSASRRGNEQFF.

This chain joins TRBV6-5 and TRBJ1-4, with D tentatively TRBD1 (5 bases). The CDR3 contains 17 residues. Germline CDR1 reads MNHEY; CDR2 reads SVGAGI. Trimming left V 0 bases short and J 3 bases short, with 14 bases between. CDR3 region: CASSYSGELIANEKLFF. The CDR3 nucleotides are TGTGCCAGCAGTTACTCAGGGGAGCTGATAGCTAATGAAAAACTGTTTTTT.

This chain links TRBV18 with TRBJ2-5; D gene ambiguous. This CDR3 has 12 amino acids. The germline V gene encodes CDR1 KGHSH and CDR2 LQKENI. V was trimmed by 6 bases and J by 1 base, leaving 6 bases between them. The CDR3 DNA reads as TGTGCCAGCTCCCCCCCCCAAGAGACCCAGTACTTC. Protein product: CASSPPQETQYF.

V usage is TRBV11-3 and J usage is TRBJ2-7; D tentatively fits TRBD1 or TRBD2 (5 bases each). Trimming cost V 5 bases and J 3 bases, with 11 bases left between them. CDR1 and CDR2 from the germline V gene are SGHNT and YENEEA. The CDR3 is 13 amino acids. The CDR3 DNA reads TGTGCCAGCAGCCAACGGGGCCACTACGAGCAGTACTTC. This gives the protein CASSQRGHYEQYF.

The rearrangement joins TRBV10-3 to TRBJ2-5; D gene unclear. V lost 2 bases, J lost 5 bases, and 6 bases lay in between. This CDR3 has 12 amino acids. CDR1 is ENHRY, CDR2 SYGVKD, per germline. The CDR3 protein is CAISEPGETQYF. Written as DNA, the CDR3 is TGTGCCATCAGTGAGCCCGGGGAGACCCAGTACTTC.

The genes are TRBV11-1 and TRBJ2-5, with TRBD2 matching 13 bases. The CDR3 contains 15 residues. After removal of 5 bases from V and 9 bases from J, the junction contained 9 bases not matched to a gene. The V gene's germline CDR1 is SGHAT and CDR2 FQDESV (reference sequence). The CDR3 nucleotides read TGTGCCAGCAGCCCACGGACTAGCGGGAGTATGGCCCAGTACTTC. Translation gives CASSPRTSGSMAQYF. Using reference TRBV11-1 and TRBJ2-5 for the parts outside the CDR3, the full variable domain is EAEVAQSPRYKITEKSQAVAFWCDPISGHATLYWYRQILGQGPELLVQFQDESVVDDSQLPKDRFSAERLKGVDSTLKIQPAELGDSAMYLCASSPRTSGSMAQYFGPGTRLLVL.

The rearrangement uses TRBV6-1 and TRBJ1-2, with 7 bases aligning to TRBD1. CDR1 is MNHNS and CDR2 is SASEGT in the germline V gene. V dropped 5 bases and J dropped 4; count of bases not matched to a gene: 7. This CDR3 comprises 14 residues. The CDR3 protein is CASSQQGLSYGYTF. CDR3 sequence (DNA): TGTGCCAGCAGTCAACAGGGGTTGAGCTATGGCTACACCTTC.

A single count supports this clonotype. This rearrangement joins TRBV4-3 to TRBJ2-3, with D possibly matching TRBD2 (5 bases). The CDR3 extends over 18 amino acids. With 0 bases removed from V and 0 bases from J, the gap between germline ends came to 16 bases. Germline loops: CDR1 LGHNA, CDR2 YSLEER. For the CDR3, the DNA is TGCGCCAGCAGCCAAGATGCTGGAGGCAGGACGAGCACAGATACGCAGTATTTT. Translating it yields CASSQDAGGRTSTDTQYF.

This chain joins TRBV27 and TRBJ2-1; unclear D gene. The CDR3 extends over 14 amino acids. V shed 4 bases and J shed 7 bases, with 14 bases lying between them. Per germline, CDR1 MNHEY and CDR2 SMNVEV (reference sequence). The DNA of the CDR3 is TGTGCCAGCAGTTCCGTGCCTCCGGGTAATGAGCAGTTCTTC. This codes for CASSSVPPGNEQFF.